A selection of T cell receptor beta chains follows, all from one sample in a study of T cells after yellow fever vaccination. TCRdb fed the 5' RACE reads into MiXCR, producing one record per CDR3 protein. The data contain about 310,000 distinct CDR3 sequences, about 3.5% of them seen just once; the ten biggest clones take up about a quarter. The specimen comprised PBMCs, sampled on the day of the yellow fever booster vaccination. The receptors come from a man aged 18-30 years who received the YFV17D yellow fever vaccine. Both conserved end residues are part of each CDR3. The D gene is left open where the match is weak. Size values are once, few and many counts, or a class for expanded clones, and some rows have none.

clone_size j_call d_call v_call cdr3_length cdr3_aa cdr3_nt
- TRBJ2-6 - TRBV12-3/TRBV12-4 18 CASSLFRGPGSGANVLTF TGTGCCAGCAGTCTCTTCAGGGGACCAGGCTCTGGGGCCAACGTCCTGACTTTC
many TRBJ2-5 TRBD2 TRBV7-9 17 CASSLISGGPWGETQYF TGTGCCAGCAGCTTAATCAGCGGGGGGCCCTGGGGAGAGACCCAGTACTTC
many TRBJ1-2 TRBD1 TRBV20-1 15 CSASVRAGGNYGYTF TGCAGTGCTAGTGTCCGAGCAGGGGGCAACTATGGCTACACCTTC
many TRBJ2-1 TRBD2 TRBV5-1 14 CASRPGGGADEQFF TGCGCCAGCAGACCTGGCGGGGGGGCCGATGAGCAGTTCTTC
many TRBJ1-1 TRBD1 TRBV6-2/TRBV6-3 12 CASSDRVQSAFF TGTGCCAGCAGCGACAGGGTGCAGAGTGCTTTCTTT
many TRBJ2-3 TRBD2 TRBV20-1 14 CSAPLAGGTDTQYF TGCAGTGCCCCATTAGCGGGGGGCACAGATACGCAGTATTTT
many TRBJ1-5 TRBD1 TRBV19 14 CASSPRGLGQPQHF TGTGCCAGTAGTCCCAGGGGGCTGGGTCAGCCCCAGCATTTT
few TRBJ2-5 TRBD1 TRBV6-2/TRBV6-3 13 CASIRGPLETQYF TGTGCCAGCATAAGGGGGCCGCTGGAGACCCAGTACTTC
- TRBJ2-7 - TRBV4-2 16 CASSHSGRLTSYEQYF TGTGCCAGCAGCCACTCTGGGCGTCTCACCTCCTACGAGCAGTACTTC
few TRBJ1-2 - TRBV7-8 14 CASSFWDTNYGYTF TGTGCCAGCAGCTTCTGGGACACCAACTATGGCTACACCTTC
many TRBJ2-1 - TRBV20-1 13 CSASWQTYNEQFF TGCAGTGCTAGCTGGCAGACCTACAATGAGCAGTTCTTC
- TRBJ1-5 TRBD1 TRBV28 12 CASRDRVRPQHF TGTGCCAGCAGGGACAGGGTCAGGCCCCAGCATTTT
many TRBJ2-7 - TRBV7-6 15 CASSFRTSSSYEQYF TGTGCCAGCAGCTTTAGGACATCAAGCTCCTACGAGCAGTACTTC
many TRBJ1-5 TRBD1 TRBV20-1 17 CSARDAYRGGPYQPQHF TGCAGTGCTAGAGACGCTTACAGGGGGGGGCCATATCAGCCCCAGCATTTT
- TRBJ2-1 - TRBV3-1 12 CASSLFPGRRFF TGTGCCAGCAGCCTCTTTCCGGGGCGGAGGTTCTTC
few TRBJ2-7 TRBD2 TRBV20-1 17 CSAWTPGLAGGPVEQYF TGCAGTGCTTGGACTCCGGGACTAGCGGGGGGGCCCGTTGAGCAGTACTTC
many TRBJ1-2 TRBD1 TRBV5-1 13 CASSSGQGDGYTF TGCGCCAGCAGCTCCGGACAGGGGGATGGCTACACCTTC
many TRBJ2-1 - TRBV5-1 15 CASSLDAGRYNEQFF TGCGCCAGCAGCTTGGACGCAGGGCGGTACAATGAGCAGTTCTTC
many TRBJ1-3 - TRBV7-2 17 CASSLGDWDHSGNTIYF TGTGCCAGCAGCTTAGGGGACTGGGATCACTCTGGAAACACCATATATTTT
- TRBJ1-5 - TRBV10-3 13 CAISTSEDQPQHF -
few TRBJ2-7 - TRBV20-1 11 CSARWAYEQYF TGCAGTGCTAGATGGGCTTACGAGCAGTACTTC
many TRBJ2-7 - TRBV6-2/TRBV6-3 15 CASSYSYRSDNEQYF TGTGCCAGCAGTTACTCTTACCGATCCGACAACGAGCAGTACTTC
- TRBJ2-3 - TRBV5-6 15 CASSLASLITDTQYF TGTGCCAGCAGCTTGGCTTCCTTAATCACAGATACGCAGTATTTT
many TRBJ1-4 - TRBV21-1 10 CASFVMGLFF TGTGCCAGCTTCGTGATGGGACTGTTTTTT
- TRBJ2-5 - TRBV20-1 15 CSGNTEGDNGETQYF TGCAGCGGAAACACTGAAGGGGATAACGGGGAGACCCAGTACTTC
- TRBJ1-5 TRBD1 TRBV20-1 14 CSVPRGGRSQPQHF TGCAGTGTTCCCCGAGGGGGCCGGAGTCAGCCCCAGCATTTT
- TRBJ2-2 TRBD2 TRBV5-4 17 CASSPESIAGGSGELFF TGTGCCAGCAGCCCGGAAAGTATAGCGGGAGGGTCCGGGGAGCTGTTTTTT
few TRBJ1-6 - TRBV4-3 15 CASSQGAGNGSPLHF TGCGCCAGCAGCCAAGGAGCGGGGAACGGTTCACCCCTCCACTTT
many TRBJ2-7 TRBD1 TRBV9 17 CASSAKLDRDGSIEQYF TGTGCCAGCAGCGCGAAACTGGACAGGGACGGATCGATCGAGCAGTACTTC
few TRBJ2-3 TRBD2 TRBV5-1 14 CASSGRGDTDTQYF TGCGCCAGCAGCGGGCGGGGGGACACAGATACGCAGTATTTT
few TRBJ2-3 TRBD1 TRBV11-3 16 CASSLLPGQGLDTQYF TGTGCCAGCAGCCTCCTCCCGGGACAGGGTCTAGATACGCAGTATTTT
- TRBJ1-1 - TRBV2 11 CASSVIFEAFF TGTGCCAGCAGTGTTATATTTGAAGCTTTCTTT
many TRBJ2-5 - TRBV5-1 14 CASSSGTRQETQYF TGCGCCAGCAGCTCGGGGACAAGACAAGAGACCCAGTACTTC
many TRBJ2-3 - TRBV12-5 15 CASGFGDPSTDTQYF TGTGCTAGTGGTTTCGGGGATCCTAGCACAGATACGCAGTATTTT
few TRBJ1-2 TRBD1 TRBV29-1 12 CSVVAGGSGYTF TGCAGCGTTGTGGCAGGGGGCTCTGGCTACACCTTC
many TRBJ2-5 TRBD1 TRBV29-1 14 CSVGPGQGGETQYF TGCAGCGTTGGGCCGGGACAGGGAGGGGAGACCCAGTACTTC
many TRBJ2-5 - TRBV18 13 CASSPGQTETQYF TGTGCCAGCTCACCAGGACAGACCGAGACCCAGTACTTC
- TRBJ2-1 - TRBV18 13 CASSSLPLTEQFF TGTGCCAGCTCGTCCCTACCTTTGACTGAGCAGTTCTTC
many TRBJ2-2 TRBD2 TRBV2 15 CASSVSGGDTGELFF TGTGCCAGCAGTGTTAGCGGGGGGGACACCGGGGAGCTGTTTTTT
- TRBJ2-3 - TRBV7-6 14 CASSSETYTDTQYF TGTGCCAGCAGCTCGGAAACGTACACAGATACGCAGTATTTT
few TRBJ2-6 TRBD1 TRBV28 19 CASSLDRGLSSPGANVLTF TGTGCCAGCAGTCTAGACAGGGGGCTTTCATCGCCCGGGGCCAACGTCCTGACTTTC
many TRBJ1-3 - TRBV11-2 14 CASSLTLSGNTIYF TGTGCCAGCAGCCTGACCTTGTCTGGAAACACCATATATTTT
few TRBJ1-1 TRBD1 TRBV19 14 CASKTGKGNTEAFF TGTGCCAGTAAGACAGGGAAAGGAAACACTGAAGCTTTCTTT
- TRBJ2-4 - TRBV7-2 14 CASSRGGRENIHYF TGTGCCAGCAGCCGCGGAGGCAGGGAAAACATTCACTACTTC
few TRBJ1-1 - TRBV6-5 15 CASSPGVGWSTEAFF TGTGCCAGCAGCCCCGGCGTCGGGTGGAGCACTGAAGCTTTCTTT
many TRBJ2-1 - TRBV12-3/TRBV12-4 15 CASAAPGSSYNEQFF TGTGCCAGCGCAGCACCAGGGAGCTCCTACAATGAGCAGTTCTTC